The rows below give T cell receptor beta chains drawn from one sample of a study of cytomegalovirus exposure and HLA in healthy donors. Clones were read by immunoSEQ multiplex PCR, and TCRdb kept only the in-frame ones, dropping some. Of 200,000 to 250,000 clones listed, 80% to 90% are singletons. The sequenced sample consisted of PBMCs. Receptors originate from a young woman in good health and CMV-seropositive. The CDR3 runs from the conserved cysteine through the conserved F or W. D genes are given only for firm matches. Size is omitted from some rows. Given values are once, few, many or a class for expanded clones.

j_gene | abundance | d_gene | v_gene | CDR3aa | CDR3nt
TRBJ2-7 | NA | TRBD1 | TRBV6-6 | CASRPDRALHEQYF | TGTGCCAGCAGACCCGACAGGGCTTTACACGAGCAGTACTTC
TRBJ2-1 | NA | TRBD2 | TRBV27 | CASSLRLAYASNEQFF | TGTGCCAGCAGTCTTCGACTAGCGTACGCATCTAATGAGCAGTTCTTC
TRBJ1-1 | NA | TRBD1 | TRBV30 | CAWRPRQGRVNTEAFF | TGTGCCTGGAGGCCCAGACAGGGCCGGGTGAACACTGAAGCTTTCTTT
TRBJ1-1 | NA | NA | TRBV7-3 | CASSPGADTEAFF | TGTGCCAGCAGCCCGGGAGCCGACACTGAAGCTTTCTTT
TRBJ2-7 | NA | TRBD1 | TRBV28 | CARGQGPYEQYF | TGTGCCAGGGGACAGGGACCTTACGAGCAGTACTTC
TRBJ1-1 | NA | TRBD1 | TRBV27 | CASSSNRGGYTEAFF | TGTGCCAGCAGTTCAAACAGGGGGGGATACACTGAAGCTTTCTTT
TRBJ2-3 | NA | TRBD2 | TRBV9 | CASSVASGDYTDTQYF | TGTGCCAGCAGCGTGGCTAGCGGGGATTACACAGATACGCAGTATTTT
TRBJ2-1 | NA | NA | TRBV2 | CAISTTSTWNEQFF | TGTGCCATCAGTACCACCTCTACTTGGAATGAGCAGTTCTTC
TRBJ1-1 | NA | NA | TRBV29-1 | CSASQANTEAFF | TGCAGCGCGAGCCAGGCGAACACTGAAGCTTTCTTT
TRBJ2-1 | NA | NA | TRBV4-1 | CASSQVQAPSYNEQFF | TGCGCCAGCAGCCAAGTTCAGGCTCCCTCCTACAATGAGCAGTTCTTC
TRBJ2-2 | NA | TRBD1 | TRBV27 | CASSSGTGRAGELFF | TGTGCCAGCAGTTCGGGGACAGGGAGGGCCGGGGAGCTGTTTTTT
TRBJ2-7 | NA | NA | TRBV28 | CASTLVASPSEQYF | TGTGCCAGCACCCTCGTGGCTAGCCCTAGCGAGCAGTACTTC
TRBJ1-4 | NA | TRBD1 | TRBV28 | CASSPLSSDRDGTLNEKLFF | TGTGCCAGCAGTCCACTATCGTCGGACAGGGATGGGACTCTGAATGAAAAACTGTTTTTT
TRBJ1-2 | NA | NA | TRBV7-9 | CASSLGAGRSGGYTF | TGTGCCAGCAGCTTAGGGGCGGGGCGCTCTGGAGGCTACACCTTC
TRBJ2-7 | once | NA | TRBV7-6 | CASSLAKAGSYEQYF | TGTGCCAGCAGCTTAGCGAAGGCAGGGTCCTACGAGCAGTACTTC
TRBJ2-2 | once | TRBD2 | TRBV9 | CASSVDSGSYTGELFF | TGTGCCAGCAGCGTAGACAGCGGGAGTTACACCGGGGAGCTGTTTTTT
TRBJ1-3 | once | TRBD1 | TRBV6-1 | CASSLGQGTGNTIYF | TGTGCCAGCAGCCTAGGACAGGGGACTGGAAACACCATATATTTT
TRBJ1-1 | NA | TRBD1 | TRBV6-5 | CASRVQGAAEAFF | TGTGCCAGCAGGGTACAGGGGGCAGCTGAAGCTTTCTTT
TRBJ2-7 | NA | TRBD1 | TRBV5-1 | CASSFRQGPGEQYF | TGCGCCAGCAGCTTCCGACAGGGGCCCGGGGAGCAGTACTTC
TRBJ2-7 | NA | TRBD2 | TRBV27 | CASSLRTTPGTSGSYEQYF | TGTGCCAGCAGTTTAAGGACAACTCCCGGGACTAGCGGGAGTTACGAGCAGTACTTC
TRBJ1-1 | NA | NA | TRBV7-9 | CASSSQGDTEAFF | TGTGCCAGCAGCTCACAGGGAGACACTGAAGCTTTCTTT
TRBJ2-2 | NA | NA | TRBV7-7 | CASSLGAGEINTGELFF | TGTGCCAGCAGCTTAGGAGCTGGGGAGATTAACACCGGGGAGCTGTTTTTT
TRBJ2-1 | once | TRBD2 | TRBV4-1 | CASSQDPWTSGTYNEQFF | TGCGCCAGCAGCCAAGACCCATGGACTAGCGGGACCTACAATGAGCAGTTCTTC
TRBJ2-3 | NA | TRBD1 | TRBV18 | CASSRQGANGDTQYF | TGTGCCAGCTCACGACAGGGGGCGAATGGTGATACGCAGTATTTT
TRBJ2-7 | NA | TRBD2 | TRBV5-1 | CASSFQPGTSSYEQYF | TGCGCCAGCAGCTTTCAACCCGGGACTAGCTCCTACGAGCAGTACTTC
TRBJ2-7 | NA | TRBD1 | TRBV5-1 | CASSWGTGDLEQYF | TGCGCCAGCAGCTGGGGGACAGGGGACCTCGAGCAGTACTTC
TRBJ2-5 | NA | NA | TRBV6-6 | CASSWGATTAETQYF | TGTGCCAGCAGTTGGGGCGCTACGACCGCAGAGACCCAGTACTTC
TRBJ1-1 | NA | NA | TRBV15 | CATSGRGNTEAFF | TGTGCCACCAGCGGGAGGGGGAACACTGAAGCTTTCTTT
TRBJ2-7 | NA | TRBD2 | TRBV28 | CASSLGLAGVILYEQYF | TGTGCCAGCAGCCTAGGACTAGCGGGAGTGATCTTGTACGAGCAGTACTTC
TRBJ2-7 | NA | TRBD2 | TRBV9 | CASSASPGTSGTISYEQYF | TGTGCCAGCAGCGCCAGTCCGGGGACTAGCGGGACGATCTCCTACGAGCAGTACTTC
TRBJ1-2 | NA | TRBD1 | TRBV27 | CASSLSVLPGQTPLTF | TGTGCCAGCAGTTTATCGGTCCTCCCGGGACAGACCCCTTTGACCTTC
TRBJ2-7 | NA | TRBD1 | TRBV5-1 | CASSLGGTGAYEQYF | TGCGCCAGCAGCTTGGGTGGGACAGGGGCCTACGAGCAGTACTTC
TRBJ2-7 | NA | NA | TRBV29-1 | CSVLTPETQSYEQYF | TGCAGCGTCCTTACACCCGAAACGCAGTCCTACGAGCAGTACTTC
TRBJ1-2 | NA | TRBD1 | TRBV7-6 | CASSLRGHNYGYTF | TGTGCCAGCAGCTTAAGGGGGCACAACTATGGCTACACCTTC
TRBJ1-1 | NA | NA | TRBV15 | CATSRSGPLNTEAFF | TGTGCCACCAGCAGAAGCGGGCCGCTGAACACTGAAGCTTTCTTT
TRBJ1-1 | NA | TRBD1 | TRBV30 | CAWSGQGADTEAFF | TGTGCCTGGAGTGGACAGGGGGCGGACACTGAAGCTTTCTTT
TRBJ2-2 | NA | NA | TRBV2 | CASSEEDRYTGELFF | TGTGCCAGCAGTGAAGAAGACAGATACACCGGGGAGCTGTTTTTT
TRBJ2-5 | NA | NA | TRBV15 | CATSLPTSAETQYF | TGTGCCACCAGCTTGCCGACTAGTGCAGAGACCCAGTACTTC
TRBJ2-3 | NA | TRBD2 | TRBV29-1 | CSVITSGITDTQYF | TGCAGCGTCATAACTAGCGGAATCACAGATACGCAGTATTTT
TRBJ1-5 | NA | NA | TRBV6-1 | CASSEAGGGQVVSNQPQHF | TGTGCCAGCAGTGAAGCAGGTGGGGGACAAGTCGTAAGCAATCAGCCCCAGCATTTT
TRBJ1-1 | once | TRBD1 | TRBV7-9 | CASSAWTGHEAFF | TGTGCCAGCAGCGCGTGGACAGGGCACGAAGCTTTCTTT
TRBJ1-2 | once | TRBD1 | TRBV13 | CASSSMIDRAPNYGYTF | TGTGCCAGCAGCTCAATGATCGACAGGGCCCCTAACTATGGCTACACCTTC
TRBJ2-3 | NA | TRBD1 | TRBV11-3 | CASRDRDTDTQYF | TGTGCCAGCAGGGACAGGGACACAGATACGCAGTATTTT
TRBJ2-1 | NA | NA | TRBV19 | CASSEGPNNEQFF | TGTGCCTCTTCGGAGGGCCCGAACAATGAGCAGTTCTTC
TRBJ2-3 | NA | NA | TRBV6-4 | CASSDGQGSTDTQYF | TGTGCCAGCAGTGACGGGCAGGGCAGCACAGATACGCAGTATTTT
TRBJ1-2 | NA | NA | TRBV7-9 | CASSLVEGTRGYTF | TGTGCCAGCAGCTTAGTCGAGGGGACTAGGGGCTACACCTTC
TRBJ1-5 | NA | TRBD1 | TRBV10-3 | CAISEPGTGGNQPQHF | TGTGCCATCAGTGAGCCTGGGACAGGGGGCAATCAGCCCCAGCATTTT
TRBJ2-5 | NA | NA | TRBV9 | CASSVDAVQETQYF | TGTGCCAGCAGCGTAGATGCGGTTCAAGAGACCCAGTACTTC
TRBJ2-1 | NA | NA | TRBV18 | CASSPEGGLGEQFF | TGTGCCAGCTCACCAGAGGGAGGCCTAGGGGAGCAGTTCTTC
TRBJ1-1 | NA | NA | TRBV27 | CASSLLSAANTEAFF | TGTGCCAGCAGTTTATTGTCGGCGGCAAACACTGAAGCTTTCTTT
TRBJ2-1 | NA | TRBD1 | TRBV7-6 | CASSLGQGARNEQFF | TGTGCCAGCAGCTTAGGGCAGGGGGCGAGGAATGAGCAGTTCTTC
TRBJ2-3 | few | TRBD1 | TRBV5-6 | CASTPLGTGADTQYF | TGTGCCAGCACCCCCCTCGGGACAGGGGCAGATACGCAGTATTTT
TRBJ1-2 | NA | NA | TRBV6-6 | CASSYPLRGLSDGYTF | TGTGCCAGCAGTTACCCCCTGCGGGGGCTCTCTGATGGCTACACCTTC
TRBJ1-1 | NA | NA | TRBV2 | CASSNLQGYEAFF | TGTGCCAGCAGTAACCTACAGGGCTATGAAGCTTTCTTT
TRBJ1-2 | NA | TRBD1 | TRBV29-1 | CSVGQGDNYGYTF | TGCAGCGTTGGACAGGGGGACAACTATGGCTACACCTTC